A selection of T cell receptor beta chains follows, all from one sample in a study of OX40 agonist ivuxolimab in advanced cancers. Sequencing was performed with immunoSEQ multiplex PCR; in TCRdb, only in-frame clones are kept and a portion is missing. The data contain around 26,000 clones, roughly 79% of them singletons. Sequencing was performed on CD4+ or CD8+ T cells sorted from blood, taken in a trial of the OX40 agonist ivuxolimab. The receptors stem from an adult with an advanced solid tumor such as melanoma, head and neck, liver or kidney cancer. Each CDR3 is given with its conserved first and last residue.

V gene	J gene	CDR3 protein
TRBV9	TRBJ2-7	CASSVSGTSVYYEQYF
TRBV6-4	TRBJ1-5	CASSTTSNQPQHF
TRBV6-5	TRBJ2-5	CASSLTALQTQYF
TRBV14	TRBJ2-2	CASSHETPLGAGELFF
TRBV29-1	TRBJ2-1	CSVTGTSSNNEQFF
TRBV29-1	TRBJ2-3	CSVWGTSTDTQYF
TRBV7-3	TRBJ1-5	CASSPSSRFQPQHF
TRBV27	TRBJ2-2	CASSPWTSGELFF
TRBV7-9	TRBJ2-7	CASSGGGEDLYEQYF
TRBV9	TRBJ2-6	CASSAPPGANVLTF
TRBV5-3	TRBJ2-7	CATEDRLSYEQYF
TRBV5-8	TRBJ2-1	CASGTGQAASNEQFF
TRBV6-5	TRBJ1-1	CASRPRGNTEAFF
TRBV5-1	TRBJ2-6	CASIGTGFSGANVLTF
TRBV7-2	TRBJ2-1	CASGGNRDLVNEQFF
TRBV29-1	TRBJ2-1	CSAEWTGGYNEQFF
TRBV7-6	TRBJ2-1	CASSLAGRSSYNEQFF
TRBV7-9	TRBJ1-1	CASSSDTETFGTEAFF
TRBV19	TRBJ1-1	CASRIQGLNTEAFF
TRBV19	TRBJ2-5	CASSIGTETQYF
TRBV21-1	TRBJ2-2	CASSMSGETGELFF